This T cell receptor beta chain came from a study of follicular helper T cells after annual influenza vaccination (TCRdb year 2017). Describing the broader study: Blood was drawn on days 0, 7 and 28 after each seasonal influenza vaccination. To study recall of cTfh clones, some subjects were followed through successive annual vaccinations in the 2013-2014, 2014-2015 and 2015-2016 seasons. One week after vaccination, a second recruited cohort of more than nine subjects (Table S1) displayed a similar ICOS+CD38+ cTfh response. Multi-year samples were available from six subjects, with four subjects covering two vaccination seasons and two subjects covering three seasons. Samples from 2013-2014 were cryopreserved, whereas samples from about 2015 were processed immediately after collection. General study outcomes and caveats: Day 7 ICOS+CD38+ clones were most often found later in ICOS-CD38- cTfh, suggesting that subset may serve as a memory reservoir. A recurrent oligoclonal ICOS+CD38+ cTfh response containing tetramer and AIM influenza-specific clonotypes was recalled by successive annual vaccinations. Because only about 9-21% of the analyzed cells gave productive TCRB sequences, there was no way to sample rare clonotypes. ICOS+CD38+ cTfh clonality correlated with the frequency of that population, and its change correlated with the change in circulating plasmablast frequency.

Read against the paper, the sample's time point label means: 2015-2016 season, 7 days after influenza vaccination. Seasonal inactivated influenza vaccine (Fluvarix) was administered to adults, and sorted blood CD4 subsets were tracked by TCRB sequencing before and after vaccination. To be eligible, subjects had to be community-dwelling and could not have received an influenza vaccine during the previous 6 months. Reasons for exclusion included contraindications to influenza vaccine, substance abuse, HIV/AIDS, active malignancy, immunomodulatory medication, and active illness such as respiratory infection. Between about 35 and 110 mL of blood was sampled per time point. Circulating Tfh were defined as non-naive CD4+CXCR5+PD-1+ cells, and these cells were sorted into ICOS+CD38+ and ICOS-CD38- fractions. PBMC were isolated using Ficoll-Paque PLUS or SepMate separation. Before DNA was extracted, the cell subsets were sorted from PBMC using a BD FACS Aria.

The library was prepared using the immunoSEQ multiplex PCR assay. Adaptive Biotechnologies carried out TCRB amplification, library preparation, sequencing and preliminary bioinformatics at Survey level resolution. TCRB sequencing used multiplex PCR amplification of genomic DNA from sorted cTfh populations. Processing in the source paper ran as follows. In R, clonality was calculated as 1 minus the normalized Shannon entropy, and the Gini index was computed using the R package ineq. Overlap score was defined as the summed counts of shared sequences divided by the total counts of all sequences in both compared samples. Shared-clonotype significance used Fisher's exact test assuming a theoretical repertoire of 10^7 TCRB sequences. TCRdb carries this immuneACCESS record with in-frame sequences only. Its versions omit some clonotypes, under half of them owing to an unresolved V gene in the studies checked, with the rest unexplained. The D gene and trimming were derived from the DNA, and the V and J assignments and clone size from that table. The sample has under 7,000 clones on record, more than 70% of them singletons. The biggest ten clones account for approximately 2.5% of the sample.

At the junction V is shortened by 1 base and J by 6 bases, with 7 bases in between. Inclusive of the bounding cysteine and phenylalanine, the CDR3 is 13 residues long. This entry keeps only the CDR3 DNA: 39 bases, framed from base 1. The CDR1 and CDR2 encoded by the germline V gene are SGHDT and YYEEEE. To note about this clone: Its antigen has not been determined. Base quality data are lacking; no much larger clone is found one base away.

Sample: CXCR5+ CD38- circulating T follicular helper cells from blood, taken 7 days after influenza vaccination. The cell subset or site label of this sample denotes: circulating Tfh, non-naive CD4+CXCR5+PD-1+ (ICOS+CD38+ or ICOS-CD38-). The TCR comes from an adult who received the influenza vaccine. This sequence uses TRBV5-6 and TRBJ1-4, with the D gene uncertain. CDR3 region: CASSLFRDEKLFF. The DNA sequence is as follows: TGTGCCAGCAGCTTGTTTCGGGATGAAAAACTGTTTTTT. Extended through the reference TRBV5-6 and TRBJ1-4 proteins, this CDR3 yields the full variable domain: DAGVTQSPTHLIKTRGQQVTLRCSPKSGHDTVSWYQQALGQGPQFIFQYYEEEERQRGNFPDRFSGHQFPNYSSELNVNALLLGDSALYLCASSLFRDEKLFFGSGTQLSVL.